At least ten counts were recorded for the clone carrying this TCR beta chain. This CDR3 is 13 amino acids long. Germline loops: CDR1 SGHDN, CDR2 FVKESK. Between the trimmed V and J ends, which lost 0 bases and 5 bases, there was a span of 8 bases. These data come from a study of early T cells in non-severe SARS-CoV-2 infection. Individual cDNA molecules each received unique molecular identifiers attached to them. Via MiXCR, TCRdb re-called the 5' RACE reads, giving one row per CDR3 protein. The table lists 40,000 to 60,000 distinct CDR3 sequences, 3.5% to 5% of them singletons. The TCR comes from an adult who was a healthcare worker with PCR-confirmed SARS-CoV-2 infection or an uninfected control (not recorded which). Sequences were obtained from whole blood. The chain has TRBV14 and TRBJ2-7; no clear D gene. CDR3 residues: CASSQDSWDEQYF. The DNA for the CDR3 is TGTGCCAGCAGCCAAGATTCCTGGGACGAGCAGTACTTC.